A single T cell receptor (beta chain) is shown here with its context. These data come from a study of untreated major depressive disorder. Each depressed patient was pairwise matched to a non-depressed control for sex, age, current smoking status and body mass index. All participants were of European descent. V shed 5 bases and J shed 4 bases, with 14 bases lying between them. The CDR3 totals 14 residues. Germline V gene sequence: CDR1 SGHRS, CDR2 YFSETQ. Sequenced by immunoSEQ multiplex PCR; TCRdb stores in-frame clones only, minus some. The sample has about 21,000 clones; nearly 90% are singletons. The sample taken for sequencing was CD4+ T cells from PBMCs. The J gene is TRBJ2-3, the V gene TRBV5-1, with TRBD2 as a possible D gene (5 bases). The sequence derives from a woman aged 40 to 55 in good health. In DNA form, the CDR3 reads TGCGCCAGCAGGAAAGAGGCGGGCGCAGATACGCAGTATTTT. Translation: CASRKEAGADTQYF.